This T cell receptor beta chain emerged from a study of siplizumab effects on memory and regulatory T cells. Study outcomes and limitations: Siplizumab produced a significant reduction in alloreactive sequences that were traceable to unstimulated CD4+ memory cells. Proliferating Tregs from siplizumab cultures lacked functional confirmation of suppression. In siplizumab conditions, mappable alloreactive CD4+ clones averaged about 63% Treg-derived, against approximately 27% in controls. Sequences below about 10^-5 frequency were poorly captured, and few alloreactive clones mapped to unstimulated subsets.

J was trimmed by 1 base and V by 4 bases; bases with no gene match: 13. The CDR3 contains 17 residues. Germline assignment: CDR1 KGHSH and CDR2 LQKENI. Data came from immunoSEQ multiplex PCR; TCRdb stores just in-frame clones and leaves some out. The table shows some 110,000 clones, with roughly 93% occurring only once. As for this clone: Its antigen is currently unknown.

The chain employs TRBV18 and TRBJ2-7; 7 positions agree with TRBD1. The sequenced material came from Tregs sorted from blood. The TCR comes from a human donor in good health. CDR3 sequence: CASSRTGTARRSYEQYF. For the CDR3, the DNA is TGTGCCAGCTCACGTACCGGGACAGCCCGTAGATCCTACGAGCAGTACTTC. Full variable domain (outside the CDR3, taken from reference TRBV18 and TRBJ2-7): NAGVMQNPRHLVRRRGQEARLRCSPMKGHSHVYWYRQLPEEGLKFMVYLQKENIIDESGMPKERFSAEFPKEGPSILRIQQVVRGDSAAYFCASSRTGTARRSYEQYFGPGTRLTVT.